The 14 T cell receptor beta chains in this list originate from one sample, sequenced in a study of blood T cell repertoires in COVID-19. Measured with immunoSEQ multiplex PCR; TCRdb has only the in-frame clones, and not every one. The data show more than 150,000 clones, more than 75% seen once. The sample comprised PBMCs or T cells enriched from blood (not recorded which). These receptors originate from a man between 60 and 75 years old who had been exposed to COVID-19.

This clone was seen just once. V usage is TRBV5-3 and J usage is TRBJ2-7, with TRBD2 matching 9 bases. TRBV5-3 is placed among ORFs of uncertain function. The CDR3 spans 17 residues. The trim removed 3 bases at V and 3 bases at J, leaving 13 bases unmatched. In nucleotides, the CDR3 is TGTGCCAGAAGCTGCCCGGAGCGGGAGGTACTAAACTACGAGCAGTACTTC. As protein: CARSCPEREVLNYEQYF.

The rearrangement uses TRBV15 and TRBJ1-4; 10 positions match TRBD1. The V segment lost 5 bases and the J segment 7 bases; nucleotides outside the gene matches: 7. This CDR3 is 15 amino acids long. The V gene's germline CDR1 is LNHNV and CDR2 YYDKDF (reference sequence). CDR3 nucleotide sequence: TGTGCCACCAGCCTTCGGACAGGGGGAGGTGAAAAACTGTTTTTT. Amino acids: CATSLRTGGGEKLFF.

The V and J genes are TRBV7-2 and TRBJ2-7; D remains ambiguous. Trimming took off 1 base at V and 0 bases at J, with 10 bases between the two ends. There are 15 residues in the CDR3. Per germline, CDR1 SGHTA and CDR2 FQGNSA. The CDR3 DNA follows: TGTGCCAGCAGCTTAGGGGCCGCAAACTCCTACGAGCAGTACTTC. Protein: CASSLGAANSYEQYF.

The rearrangement links TRBV9 to TRBJ1-3; D is unclear. Trimming took 0 bases from V and 2 from J, leaving 6 bases between them. The V gene's germline CDR1 is SGDLS and CDR2 YYNGEE. This CDR3 is 14 amino acids long. This CDR3 is CASSVATTGNTIYF. DNA of the CDR3: TGTGCCAGCAGCGTAGCTACTACTGGAAACACCATATATTTT.

This clone occurred once. The chain has TRBV27 and TRBJ1-4, with 7 bases matching TRBD1. Per the germline V gene, CDR1 is MNHEY and CDR2 is SMNVEV (reference sequence). Trimming removed 2 bases from V and 8 bases from J; junction bases left unmatched: 14. This CDR3 has 17 amino acids. The DNA of the CDR3 is TGTGCCAGCAGTTTAATTAGGACAGGTCCATTCAAGGAAAAACTGTTTTTT. Its protein product is CASSLIRTGPFKEKLFF.

This chain joins TRBV30 and TRBJ2-7, with 8 bases lining up with TRBD1. Losses at the gene ends were 5 bases for V and 2 bases for J; bases not matched to a gene: 5. The CDR3 totals 13 residues. The germline V gene encodes CDR1 GTSNPN and CDR2 SVGIG (reference sequence). CDR3 in DNA: TGTGCCTGGTCGGGACAGGCCCCCTACGAGCAGTACTTC. Encoded protein: CAWSGQAPYEQYF.

The chain uses TRBV14 and TRBJ1-3; D might be TRBD1 (6 bases). The V gene lost 5 bases and the J gene lost 0 bases, with 14 bases spanning the gap. Germline V gene sequence: CDR1 SGHDN, CDR2 FVKESK. The CDR3 extends over 16 amino acids. The CDR3 sequence: CASSTLQGFSGNTIYF. CDR3 nucleotide sequence: TGTGCCAGCAGCACCCTACAGGGATTCTCTGGAAACACCATATATTTT.

The CDR3 DNA reads TGTGCCAGCAGCCAGCTCCCGGTGTACGAGCAGTACTTC. It yields the protein CASSQLPVYEQYF. The chain uses TRBV14 and TRBJ2-7; D remains ambiguous. This CDR3 has 13 residues. Germline V CDR1 and CDR2: SGHDN, FVKESK. V lost 3 bases and J lost 4, with 10 bases in between. The full variable domain, with the rest looked up from reference TRBV14 and TRBJ2-7, is EAGVTQFPSHSVIEKGQTVTLRCDPISGHDNLYWYRRVMGKEIKFLLHFVKESKQDESGMPNNRFLAERTGGTYSTLKVQPAELEDSGVYFCASSQLPVYEQYFGPGTRLTVT.

This clone came up a few times. The chain recombines TRBV19 with TRBJ1-2; tentative D call: TRBD1 (5 bases). V was shortened by 6 bases and J by 4 bases, with 15 bases between the two germline ends. The germline V gene encodes CDR1 LNHDA and CDR2 SQIVND (reference sequence). The CDR3 totals 14 residues. The CDR3 DNA sequence: TGTGCCAGTAGACCTGGGGGGGGACTCTATGGCTACACCTTC. It encodes CASRPGGGLYGYTF.

V gene TRBV28 combines with J gene TRBJ2-5, with 8 bases aligning to TRBD2. This CDR3 has 15 amino acids. Trimming removed 4 bases from V and 1 base from J; junction bases left unmatched: 5. Looked up from germline, CDR1 is MDHEN and CDR2 is SYDVKM. The CDR3 DNA is TGTGCCAGCAGTTCCCCTAGCGGGCGCCAAGAGACCCAGTACTTC. Protein: CASSSPSGRQETQYF. The full variable domain, rest sourced from reference TRBV28 and TRBJ2-5, is DVKVTQSSRYLVKRTGEKVFLECVQDMDHENMFWYRQDPGLGLRLIYFSYDVKMKEKGDIPEGYSVSREKKERFSLILESASTNQTSMYLCASSSPSGRQETQYFGPGTRLLVL.

This clone was seen once. This chain uses TRBV7-9 with TRBJ2-1; TRBD1 might be the D (5 bases). The germline V gene encodes CDR1 SEHNR and CDR2 FQNEAQ (reference sequence). The V gene lost 8 bases and the J gene lost 6 bases, with 8 bases spanning the gap. The CDR3 is made up of 11 amino acids. CDR3 sequence reads: CASDRVNEQFF. In nucleotides, the CDR3 is TGTGCCAGCGACAGAGTCAATGAGCAGTTCTTC.

CDR3 region: CASTELGQGGPPLHF. DNA for the CDR3: TGTGCCAGTACGGAGCTAGGGCAGGGAGGACCACCCCTCCACTTT. This rearrangement joins TRBV19 to TRBJ1-6, with a weak D call TRBD1 (5 bases). The CDR3 is 15 amino acids. The V gene's germline CDR1 is LNHDA and CDR2 SQIVND (reference sequence). The germline V and J ends were trimmed by 7 bases and 11 bases, with 21 bases remaining between them.

The rearrangement links TRBV28 to TRBJ2-7, with TRBD2 matching 13 bases. CDR1 and CDR2 (germline): MDHEN, SYDVKM. The V and J ends lost 8 bases and 0 bases, in that order; junction bases with no gene match: 7. The CDR3 has 16 amino acids. The CDR3 is CASGGLAGVSSYEQYF. The CDR3 region has the DNA TGTGCCAGCGGCGGACTAGCGGGAGTAAGCTCCTACGAGCAGTACTTC.

The rearrangement uses TRBV27 and TRBJ1-2; 7 bases agree with TRBD1. V was clipped by 6 bases and J by 2 bases; unmatched bases: 9. Germline-derived CDR1 and CDR2 are MNHEY and SMNVEV (reference sequence). There are 15 residues in the CDR3. The CDR3 coding sequence is TGTGCCAGCAGCCACAGGGGTTTAAGGAACTATGGCTACACCTTC. It translates to CASSHRGLRNYGYTF.